This T cell receptor beta chain was observed in a study of response to subunit inactivated influenza vaccine. Of note for this clonotype: The antigen is not known.

Study outcomes and limitations: The authors put forward the suggestion that each seasonal influenza vaccination may bring in only a limited number of new T cells.

Germline V CDR1 and CDR2: LGHDT, YNNKEL (reference sequence). V was clipped by 6 bases and J by 13 bases, with 13 bases between them. The length of the CDR3 is 12 residues. TCRdb analysed the RT-PCR reads with MiXCR anew, one entry per CDR3 protein. The repertoire holds roughly 540,000 distinct CDR3 sequences, with roughly 25% as singletons. This sample was also put to use in a study of T cells expressing NK-cell markers. That study adds: Production of TCR beta cDNA relied on 5'RACE template switching with UMIs. Researchers got TCR beta repertoires out of sorted CD3+CD56+NKG2C+, CD3+CD56+NKG2C- and CD3+CD56-NKG2C+ T cells. In several donors, dominant NKG2C+ clonotypes were about 1.0-7.5% of CD8+ T cells.

The clonotype originates from a man aged 50-59 years who received an inactivated influenza vaccine. The sample consisted of CD4+ T cells sorted from PBMCs, taken roughly 12 days after vaccination. The V and J genes are TRBV3-1 and TRBJ1-6; D ambiguous. CDR3 in DNA: TGTGCCAGCAGATCACCGGGCCATCCCCTCCACTTT. Translation: CASRSPGHPLHF.